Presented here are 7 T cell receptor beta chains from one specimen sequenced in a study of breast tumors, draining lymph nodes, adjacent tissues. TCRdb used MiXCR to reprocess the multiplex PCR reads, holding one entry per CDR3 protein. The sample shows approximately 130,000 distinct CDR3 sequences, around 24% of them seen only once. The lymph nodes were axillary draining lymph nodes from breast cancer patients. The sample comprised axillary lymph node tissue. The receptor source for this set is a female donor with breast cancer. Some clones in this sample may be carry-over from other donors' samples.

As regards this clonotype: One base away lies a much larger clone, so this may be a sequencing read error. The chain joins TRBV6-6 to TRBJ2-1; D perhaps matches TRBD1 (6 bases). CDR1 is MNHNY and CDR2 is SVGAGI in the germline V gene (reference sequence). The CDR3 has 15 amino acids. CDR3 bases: TGTGTCAGCAGTCCACTTGGGGGCCCCCTGAATGAGCAGTTCTTC. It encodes CVSSPLGGPLNEQFF.

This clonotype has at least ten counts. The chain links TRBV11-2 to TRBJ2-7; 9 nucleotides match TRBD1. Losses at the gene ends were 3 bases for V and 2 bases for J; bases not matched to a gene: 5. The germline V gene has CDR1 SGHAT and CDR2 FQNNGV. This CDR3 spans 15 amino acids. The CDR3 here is CASSLGQGPTYEQYF. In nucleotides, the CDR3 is TGTGCCAGCAGCTTGGGACAGGGACCTACCTACGAGCAGTACTTC.

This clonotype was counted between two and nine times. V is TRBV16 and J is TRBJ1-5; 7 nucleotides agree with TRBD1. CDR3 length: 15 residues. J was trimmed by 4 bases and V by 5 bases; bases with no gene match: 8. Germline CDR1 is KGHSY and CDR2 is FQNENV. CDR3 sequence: CASSKETGRNQPQHF. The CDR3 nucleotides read TGTGCCAGCAGCAAGGAGACAGGGCGAAATCAGCCCCAGCATTTT.

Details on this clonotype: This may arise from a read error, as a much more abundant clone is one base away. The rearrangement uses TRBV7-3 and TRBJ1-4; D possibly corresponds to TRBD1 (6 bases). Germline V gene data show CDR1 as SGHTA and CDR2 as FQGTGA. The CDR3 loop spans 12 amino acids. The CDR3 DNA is TGTGCCAGTAAAAGGGGGAATGAAAAACTGCTTTTT. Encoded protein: CASKRGNEKLLF.

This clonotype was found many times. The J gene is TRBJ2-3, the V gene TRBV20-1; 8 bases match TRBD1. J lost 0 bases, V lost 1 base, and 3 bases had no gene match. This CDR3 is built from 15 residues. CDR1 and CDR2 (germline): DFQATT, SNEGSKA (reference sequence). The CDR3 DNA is TGCAGTGCTAGAGGGCAGGGGGCGAGCACAGATACGCAGTATTTT. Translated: CSARGQGASTDTQYF.

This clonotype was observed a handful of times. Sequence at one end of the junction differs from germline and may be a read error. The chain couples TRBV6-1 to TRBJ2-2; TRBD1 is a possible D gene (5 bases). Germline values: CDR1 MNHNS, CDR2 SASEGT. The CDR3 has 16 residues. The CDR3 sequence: CASSENQGLYTEELFF. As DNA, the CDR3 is TGTGCCAGCAGTGAAAATCAGGGATTGTACACCGAGGAGCTGTTTTTT.

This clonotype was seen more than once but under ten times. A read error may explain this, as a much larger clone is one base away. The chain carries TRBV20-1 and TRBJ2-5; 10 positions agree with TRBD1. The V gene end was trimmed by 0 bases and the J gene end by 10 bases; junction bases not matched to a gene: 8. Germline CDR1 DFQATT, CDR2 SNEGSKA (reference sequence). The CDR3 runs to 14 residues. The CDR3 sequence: CSARDRDRGQIQYF. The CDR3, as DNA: TGCAGTGCTAGAGATCGGGACAGGGGCCAGATCCAGTACTTC.